Reported below is one T cell receptor (beta chain). Its antigen is as yet unknown. Clones were sequenced by immunoSEQ multiplex PCR, and TCRdb holds only the in-frame ones, with some missing. The table has approximately 84,000 clones, over 75% seen once; the top ten hold roughly 10%. This record comes from a study of T cell responses to AZD1222 COVID-19 vaccine. Points from the study as a whole: White British donors predominated, females outnumbered males, and clonal diversity was possibly underestimated. Among spike-specific TCRs, nearly half reportedly target unmutated variant regions. Just a handful of AZD1222 recipients tested seropositive at baseline.

The junction had 4 bases not matched to a gene; V was cut back by 5 bases and J by 2 bases. The CDR3 loop spans 13 amino acids. Germline assignment: CDR1 SQVTM and CDR2 ANQGSEA. This material consisted of peripheral blood, taken 28 days after the second AZD1222 dose. The TCR was taken from an adult who received the AZD1222 COVID-19 vaccine. The chain couples TRBV29-1 to TRBJ2-7; TRBD2 matches at 9 bases. The CDR3 here is CSVTSGLAYEQYF. Here the CDR3 DNA reads TGCAGCGTTACTAGCGGGTTAGCCTACGAGCAGTACTTC.